Only one count was recorded for the clone carrying this T cell receptor (beta chain). The length of the CDR3 is 15 residues. CDR1 is MNHEY, CDR2 SVGAGI, per germline. V lost 2 bases and J lost 0, with 8 bases in between. The data belong to a study of blood T cell repertoires in COVID-19. Study overall: Both acute and convalescent COVID-19 samples were obtained from the United States, Italy and Spain. Sample material is recorded as cDNA or gDNA derived from T cells, B-cell-depleted T cells, or PBMCs.

In the original workflow: For nucleated cells, counts were estimated from reference gene primer amplification. The repertoire was sequenced with immunoSEQ multiplex PCR; TCRdb's copy has only in-frame clones and lacks some. From that table come the V and J calls and clone size; the DNA was used to work out D and trimming. The table shows 300,000 or so clones, with 87% occurring only once. The J gene is TRBJ1-5, the V gene TRBV6-5, with a weak D call TRBD1 (5 bases). Sample: peripheral blood. The TCR comes from a man aged 50 to 60 with active or convalescent COVID-19. In nucleotides, the CDR3 is TGTGCCAGCAGTTACACCAGGGATAGCAATCAGCCCCAGCATTTT. Its protein is CASSYTRDSNQPQHF.